One and the same sample provided the 30 T cell receptor beta chains below, sequenced in a study of cytomegalovirus exposure and HLA in healthy donors. The repertoire was sequenced with immunoSEQ multiplex PCR; TCRdb's copy has only in-frame clones and lacks some. The table lists 150,000 to 200,000 clones, roughly nine tenths of them singletons. The source material was PBMCs. Receptor source: a woman between 18 and 29 years old in good health and CMV-seropositive.

This chain connects TRBV10-2 to TRBJ2-7; 8 bases match TRBD2. V lost 6 bases, J lost 0 bases, and 4 bases stayed unmatched. This CDR3 is built from 14 residues. The germline V gene encodes CDR1 WSHSY and CDR2 SAAADI. The CDR3 spells CASRESGSSYEQYF. The CDR3 DNA follows: TGCGCCAGCAGGGAAAGCGGGAGCTCCTACGAGCAGTACTTC.

The chain couples TRBV7-3 to TRBJ1-1, with a tentative D call TRBD1 (5 bases). Germline V gene lookup returns CDR1 SGHTA and CDR2 FQGTGA. The CDR3 sequence is 13 residues long. V was clipped by 3 bases and J by 3 bases, with 8 bases between them. The CDR3 is CASSFKTDTEAFF. For the CDR3, the DNA is TGTGCCAGCAGCTTTAAGACAGACACTGAAGCTTTCTTT.

V is TRBV5-1 and J is TRBJ1-2, with 10 bases matching TRBD1. V was pared by 3 bases and J by 7 bases, with 9 bases of the junction left unmatched. In germline, CDR1 is SGHRS, CDR2 YFSETQ. The CDR3 spans 15 residues. CDR3 loop: CASSSRDRGYGGYTF. The CDR3 coding sequence is TGCGCCAGCAGCTCCAGGGACAGGGGTTACGGTGGCTACACCTTC.

The sample holds a few counts of this clone. This rearrangement joins TRBV14 to TRBJ2-7; 8 positions agree with TRBD1. After removal of 3 bases from V and 9 bases from J, the junction contained 10 bases not matched to a gene. The germline gives CDR1 SGHDN, CDR2 FVKESK. This CDR3 region has 14 residues. The CDR3 loop is CASSHARTGYVQYF. In DNA form, the CDR3 reads TGTGCCAGCAGCCACGCGCGGACAGGGTATGTGCAGTACTTC.

This chain links TRBV19 with TRBJ2-7; no clear D. The CDR3 has 10 amino acids. The V end lost 9 bases, the J end lost 6 bases, and 9 bases lay between the germline ends. Germline loops: CDR1 LNHDA, CDR2 SQIVND (reference sequence). The CDR3 region has the DNA TGTGCCAGCCACCTCGGCGAGCAGTACTTC. This gives the protein CASHLGEQYF.

This chain joins TRBV19 and TRBJ1-1; 8 positions agree with TRBD1. V was clipped by 2 bases and J by 5 bases; unmatched bases: 4. This CDR3 is built from 14 residues. Germline CDR1 reads LNHDA; CDR2 reads SQIVND (reference sequence). CDR3 residues: CASSIRTGRTEAFF. The CDR3 DNA reads TGTGCCAGTAGTATAAGGACAGGGCGGACTGAAGCTTTCTTT.

The genes are TRBV7-3 and TRBJ2-1, with 7 bases aligning to TRBD2. Trimming took 3 bases from V and 7 from J; bases not matched to a gene: 9. The CDR3 contains 15 residues. Germline CDR1 and CDR2: SGHTA and FQGTGA. Written as DNA, the CDR3 is TGTGCCAGCAGCTTCCAACCCGGACTAGAGAATGAGCAGTTCTTC. It yields the protein CASSFQPGLENEQFF. Looking up the rest from reference TRBV7-3 and TRBJ2-1 gives the full variable domain: GAGVSQTPSNKVTEKGKYVELRCDPISGHTALYWYRQSLGQGPEFLIYFQGTGAADDSGLPNDRFFAVRPEGSVSTLKIQRTERGDSAVYLCASSFQPGLENEQFFGPGTRLTVL.

V is TRBV4-2 and J is TRBJ2-2; D not certain. Germline CDR1 LGHNA, CDR2 YNFKEQ. With 0 bases removed from V and 5 bases from J, the gap between germline ends came to 10 bases. The length of the CDR3 is 15 residues. The CDR3: CASSQEHAETGELFF. For the CDR3, the DNA is TGTGCCAGCAGCCAAGAACACGCGGAAACCGGGGAGCTGTTTTTT.

The chain has TRBV7-9 and TRBJ2-3; D may be TRBD1 (5 bases). The CDR3 consists of 14 residues. V was shortened by 2 bases and J by 3 bases, with 9 bases between the two germline ends. Germline-derived CDR1 and CDR2 are SEHNR and FQNEAQ (reference sequence). The CDR3 DNA reads as TGTGCCAGCAGCTTAACATCAGGGACAGATACGCAGTATTTT. Amino acid sequence: CASSLTSGTDTQYF.

The chain has TRBV5-4 and TRBJ1-1; maybe TRBD1 (5 bases). CDR1 and CDR2 from the germline V gene are SGHNT and YYREEE (reference sequence). V lost 8 bases to trimming and J lost 5 bases, with 10 bases between them. This CDR3 has 11 amino acids. This chain's CDR3 is CASLRGTEAFF. CDR3 bases: TGTGCCAGTCTTAGGGGTACTGAAGCTTTCTTT.

The chain couples TRBV11-1 to TRBJ2-7; the match to TRBD2 covers 10 bases. CDR1 is SGHAT, CDR2 FQDESV, per germline (reference sequence). This CDR3 is built from 15 residues. The ends lost 5 bases at V and 4 bases at J; junction bases unmatched: 8. The CDR3 spells CASSLSGRLFYEQYF. DNA for the CDR3: TGTGCCAGCAGCCTTAGCGGGAGGCTCTTTTACGAGCAGTACTTC.

The rearrangement joins TRBV4-3 to TRBJ2-3; 8 nucleotides match TRBD1. CDR1 LGHNA and CDR2 YSLEER come from the germline V gene. Trimming at V came to 1 base and at J to 1 base, leaving 1 base not matched to a gene. CDR3 length equals 15 residues. The CDR3 region has the DNA TGCGCCAGCAGCCAAGCACAGGGGGGCACAGATACGCAGTATTTT. It is translated as CASSQAQGGTDTQYF.

The V and J genes are TRBV7-8 and TRBJ1-1; no clear D gene. CDR3 length: 14 residues. Trimming took 1 base from V and 8 from J, leaving 14 bases between them. Looked up from germline, CDR1 is SGHVS and CDR2 is FQNEAQ. CDR3 in amino acids: CASSLEGVGDEAFF. The CDR3 coding sequence is TGTGCCAGCAGCTTAGAAGGTGTTGGAGACGAAGCTTTCTTT.

This chain links TRBV9 with TRBJ2-5; TRBD1 aligns across 8 bases. Per germline, CDR1 SGDLS and CDR2 YYNGEE. Unmatched junction bases numbered 6, after V lost 1 base and J lost 4 bases. The CDR3 spans 15 residues. DNA for the CDR3: TGTGCCAGCAGCGTACAGGGGGCGCCCGTAGAGACCCAGTACTTC. Its translation: CASSVQGAPVETQYF.

The rearrangement joins TRBV5-1 to TRBJ2-1; 7 bases align to TRBD2. Per germline, CDR1 SGHRS and CDR2 YFSETQ. The CDR3 extends over 16 amino acids. The V segment lost 0 bases and the J segment 4 bases; nucleotides outside the gene matches: 7. The CDR3 DNA follows: TGCGCCAGCAGCTTGGCCCCGGGACTAACGTACAATGAGCAGTTCTTC. It yields the protein CASSLAPGLTYNEQFF.

The gene calls are TRBV4-3 and TRBJ1-2; D is undetermined. V was cut by 1 base and J by 8 bases, with 11 bases left in between. CDR1 and CDR2 from the germline V gene are LGHNA and YSLEER. CDR3 length equals 13 residues. The CDR3 protein is CASSQAGGSGYTF. In nucleotides, the CDR3 is TGCGCCAGCAGCCAAGCTGGAGGATCCGGCTACACCTTC.

This chain connects TRBV4-1 to TRBJ2-1, with 9 bases that match TRBD2. The germline gives CDR1 MGHRA, CDR2 YSYEKL. J gave up 4 bases and V 1 base, and 5 bases lay outside the gene matches. The CDR3 is 16 residues long. Here the CDR3 reads CASSQAPGLAYNEQFF. CDR3 in DNA: TGCGCCAGCAGCCAAGCCCCGGGACTAGCTTACAATGAGCAGTTCTTC.

The genes are TRBV19 and TRBJ2-1; TRBD2 aligns across 8 bases. The CDR3 loop spans 14 amino acids. Germline V gives CDR1 LNHDA, CDR2 SQIVND (reference sequence). Losses at the gene ends were 9 bases for V and 5 bases for J; bases not matched to a gene: 9. The CDR3 bases are TGTGCCAGCAACCAGCGGGAGACTAACAATGAGCAGTTCTTC. This encodes CASNQRETNNEQFF.

The rearrangement joins TRBV11-3 to TRBJ2-6; D not certain. V was shortened by 5 bases and J by 4 bases, with 12 bases between the two germline ends. This CDR3 spans 15 amino acids. Per the germline V gene, CDR1 is SGHNT and CDR2 is YENEEA. CDR3 amino acids: CASSLYLPGANVLTF. The CDR3 nucleotides read TGTGCCAGCAGCCTCTATTTGCCCGGGGCCAACGTCCTGACTTTC.

The chain combines TRBV5-6 with TRBJ2-3; 8 positions match TRBD2. After removal of 4 bases from V and 5 bases from J, the junction contained 6 bases not matched to a gene. The CDR3 has 14 amino acids. The germline V gene has CDR1 SGHDT and CDR2 YYEEEE. DNA for the CDR3: TGTGCCAGCAGCCAGGGACTAGGGGGAGATACGCAGTATTTT. This translates into CASSQGLGGDTQYF.

This clone has a single count. The chain has TRBV6-5 and TRBJ2-7; TRBD2 agrees at 10 bases. Germline CDR1 is MNHEY and CDR2 is SVGAGI. V was pared by 8 bases and J by 3 bases, with 4 bases of the junction left unmatched. The CDR3 consists of 13 residues. In DNA form, the CDR3 reads TGTGCCAGCGGCACTAGCGGGGACTACGAGCAGTACTTC. The encoded protein is CASGTSGDYEQYF.

This chain joins TRBV18 and TRBJ1-1, with D unclear. CDR1 and CDR2 from the germline V gene are KGHSH and LQKENI. The CDR3 is 15 residues long. The ends were cut back, 0 bases at V and 1 base at J, with 9 bases in the middle. CDR3 bases: TGTGCCAGCTCACCACCGGGGAGGACGAACACTGAAGCTTTCTTT. The encoded protein is CASSPPGRTNTEAFF.

The chain joins TRBV12-5 to TRBJ2-5; tentatively, D is TRBD1 (6 bases). The length of the CDR3 is 12 residues. V lost 4 bases and J 5 bases, leaving 8 bases between the germline ends. Germline-derived CDR1 and CDR2 are LGHNT and FRNRAP. This CDR3 is CASGSQGETQYF. CDR3 sequence (DNA): TGTGCTAGTGGTTCCCAGGGGGAGACCCAGTACTTC. The full variable domain, rest sourced from reference TRBV12-5 and TRBJ2-5, is DARVTQTPRHKVTEMGQEVTMRCQPILGHNTVFWYRQTMMQGLELLAYFRNRAPLDDSGMPKDRFSAEMPDATLATLKIQPSEPRDSAVYFCASGSQGETQYFGPGTRLLVL.

The V gene is TRBV19, the J gene TRBJ2-1; TRBD1 matches 11 bases. The V and J ends lost 6 bases and 4 bases, in that order; junction bases with no gene match: 5. This CDR3 comprises 15 residues. Germline CDR1 LNHDA, CDR2 SQIVND (reference sequence). DNA for the CDR3: TGTGCCAGTAGCTCGGGGACAGGGGGATACAATGAGCAGTTCTTC. Translating it yields CASSSGTGGYNEQFF.

J is TRBJ2-7 and V is TRBV30; D gene ambiguous. This CDR3 is built from 14 residues. Germline V gives CDR1 GTSNPN, CDR2 SVGIG (reference sequence). Trimming took 0 bases from V and 6 from J, leaving 15 bases between them. CDR3 in amino acids: CAWSVLVRGGEQYF. The CDR3, as DNA: TGTGCCTGGAGTGTCTTGGTGCGCGGCGGCGAGCAGTACTTC.

The V and J genes are TRBV30 and TRBJ2-2, with no clear D. The CDR3 consists of 16 residues. V dropped 5 bases and J dropped 4 bases, with 20 bases sitting between them. Germline assignment: CDR1 GTSNPN and CDR2 SVGIG (reference sequence). The CDR3 loop is CAWCLKPNQLTGELFF. CDR3 nucleotides: TGTGCCTGGTGCCTCAAGCCGAACCAACTCACCGGGGAGCTGTTTTTT.

This clone turned up a few times. The chain couples TRBV4-1 to TRBJ1-1; 7 bases fit TRBD1. Germline V gives CDR1 MGHRA, CDR2 YSYEKL. J lost 0 bases, V lost 1 base, and 2 bases had no gene match. This CDR3 has 15 residues. The CDR3 loop reads CASSQAQGLNTEAFF. DNA of the CDR3: TGCGCCAGCAGCCAAGCACAGGGGTTGAACACTGAAGCTTTCTTT.

Points on this clone: The same CDR3 also results from other DNA sequences found in this sample. The chain joins TRBV7-2 to TRBJ2-2; TRBD1 is a possible D gene (6 bases). The CDR3 consists of 16 residues. V dropped 1 base and J dropped 0 bases, with 9 bases sitting between them. The germline V gene encodes CDR1 SGHTA and CDR2 FQGNSA. CDR3 sequence reads: CASSLEGGSNTGELFF. The CDR3 region has the DNA TGTGCCAGCAGCTTAGAAGGGGGATCGAACACCGGGGAGCTGTTTTTT.

V is TRBV2 and J is TRBJ2-1, with D unresolved. CDR3 length: 13 amino acids. Germline V gives CDR1 SNHLY, CDR2 FYNNEI. The V gene lost 6 bases and the J gene lost 2 bases, with 8 bases spanning the gap. CDR3 in DNA: TGTGCCAGCAGACGAGTAACCTACAATGAGCAGTTCTTC. It specifies CASRRVTYNEQFF. Filled out from reference TRBV2 and TRBJ2-1, the complete variable domain reads EPEVTQTPSHQVTQMGQEVILRCVPISNHLYFYWYRQILGQKVEFLVSFYNNEISEKSEIFDDQFSVERPDGSNFTLKIRSTKLEDSAMYFCASRRVTYNEQFFGPGTRLTVL.

This clone was seen once. The chain recombines TRBV5-6 with TRBJ2-3; D is unresolved. V dropped 1 base and J dropped 1 base, with 7 bases sitting between them. Per the germline V gene, CDR1 is SGHDT and CDR2 is YYEEEE. This CDR3 spans 14 amino acids. This chain's CDR3 is CASSLLQGTDTQYF. CDR3 nucleotides: TGTGCCAGCAGCTTGTTGCAGGGCACAGATACGCAGTATTTT.